The 9 T cell receptor beta chains below were found in one sample sequenced in a study of Ad26.COV2.S vaccination and SARS-CoV-2 variants. Treatment specified: approximately 18 received Ad26.COV2.S at low or high dose, single or two shots; 5 received placebo; per-sample allocation not given. The samples were gathered on day 63 after the first injection of vaccine or placebo. Produced via immunoSEQ multiplex PCR; TCRdb's table is partial and in-frame only. The table records almost 400,000 clones, about 89% of them present only once. The specimen comprised peripheral blood, sampled in a trial of Ad26.COV2.S vaccine versus placebo. Receptor source: a person aged 18-60 years who received the Ad26.COV2.S COVID-19 vaccine or a placebo.

The CDR3 sequence: CASASGSSYNEQFF. The CDR3 coding sequence is TGTGCCAGCGCTAGCGGGAGCTCCTACAATGAGCAGTTCTTC. The V gene is TRBV11-3, the J gene TRBJ2-1; the match to TRBD2 covers 10 bases. This CDR3 contains 14 residues. The J segment lost 0 bases and the V segment lost 8 bases, leaving 1 base of the junction unmatched. Looked up from germline, CDR1 is SGHNT and CDR2 is YENEEA. Full variable domain (remainder filled in from reference TRBV11-3 and TRBJ2-1): EAGVVQSPRYKIIEKKQPVAFWCNPISGHNTLYWYLQNLGQGPELLIRYENEEAVDDSQLPKDRFSAERLKGVDSTLKIQPAELGDSAVYLCASASGSSYNEQFFGPGTRLTVL.

The chain uses TRBV25-1 and TRBJ2-1; 8 bases are shared with TRBD2. Germline CDR1 is MGHDK and CDR2 is SYGVNS. V lost 10 bases, J lost 9 bases, and 11 bases stayed unmatched. The CDR3 is made up of 13 amino acids. Here the CDR3 reads CATADSGMGEQFF. CDR3 DNA sequence: TGTGCCACTGCGGATAGCGGGATGGGTGAGCAGTTCTTC. The entire variable domain, with the rest obtained from reference TRBV25-1 and TRBJ2-1, is as follows: EADIYQTPRYLVIGTGKKITLECSQTMGHDKMYWYQQDPGMELHLIHYSYGVNSTEKGDLSSESTVSRIRTEHFPLTLESARPSHTSQYLCATADSGMGEQFFGPGTRLTVL.

The rearrangement uses TRBV4-3 and TRBJ1-3, with 7 bases matching TRBD1. The CDR3 length is 15 residues. CDR1 and CDR2 (germline): LGHNA, YSLEER. V lost 0 bases to trimming and J lost 3 bases; unmatched junction nucleotides: 2. The CDR3 loop reads CASSQDTGVGNTIYF. The CDR3 nucleotides read TGCGCCAGCAGCCAAGATACAGGGGTTGGAAACACCATATATTTT.

This chain joins TRBV27 and TRBJ1-4; D unclear. CDR3 length: 14 amino acids. The V end was cut by 2 bases, the J end by 6 bases, with 10 bases between. In germline, CDR1 is MNHEY, CDR2 SMNVEV (reference sequence). Here the CDR3 reads CASSLRFRDEKLFF. For the CDR3, the DNA is TGTGCCAGCAGTTTACGGTTTCGGGATGAAAAACTGTTTTTT.

The rearrangement joins TRBV11-2 to TRBJ2-5; 8 bases are shared with TRBD2. CDR3 size: 14 residues. Germline values: CDR1 SGHAT, CDR2 FQNNGV. Trimming cost V 6 bases and J 1 base; bases outside gene matches: 4. The CDR3 DNA follows: TGTGCCAGCAGACCAGGGACTAGCCAAGAGACCCAGTACTTC. The encoded protein is CASRPGTSQETQYF.

J is TRBJ1-3 and V is TRBV18; maybe TRBD1 (6 bases). Looked up from germline, CDR1 is KGHSH and CDR2 is LQKENI. V dropped 3 bases and J dropped 0 bases, with 24 bases sitting between them. The CDR3 covers 20 residues. In nucleotides, the CDR3 is TGTGCCAGCTCACCCCTATACGGGGGCCTCCACCACGACTCTGGAAACACCATATATTTT. Its protein product is CASSPLYGGLHHDSGNTIYF.

This chain uses TRBV5-1 with TRBJ2-7, with 9 bases that match TRBD1. CDR1 SGHRS and CDR2 YFSETQ come from the germline V gene. V trimming: 2 bases; J trimming: 2 bases; junction bases outside the gene matches: 5. This CDR3 has 15 residues. CDR3 in DNA: TGCGCCAGCAGCTTAGTGAGACAGGGGGCCTACGAGCAGTACTTC. Translating it yields CASSLVRQGAYEQYF.

Here the CDR3 reads CASSQEPYEKLFF. The CDR3 DNA follows: TGTGCCAGCAGCCAAGAGCCGTATGAAAAACTGTTTTTT. The chain recombines TRBV3-1 (or the pseudogene TRBV3-2) with TRBJ1-4; D unclear. V lost 0 bases and J lost 6, with 5 bases in between. Germline-derived CDR1 and CDR2 are LGHDT and YNNKEL (reference sequence). The CDR3 is made up of 13 amino acids.

The chain carries TRBV18 and TRBJ2-3; D uncertain. From germline, CDR1 is KGHSH and CDR2 LQKENI. The CDR3 length is 21 residues. Trimming pared 0 bases from V and 0 bases from J, leaving 25 bases between. The CDR3 sequence: CASSPPFVPRIPGSSTDTQYF. In DNA, the CDR3 is TGTGCCAGCTCACCACCGTTCGTACCAAGAATACCGGGTTCTAGCACAGATACGCAGTATTTT.